The TCR beta chain under discussion was sequenced for a study of regulatory T cells in long-lasting Graves disease. The study, taken as a whole, reports: Persistent disease exhibited a predilection for TRBV28, TRBJ1-2 and TRBJ2-5. With approximately 2,500 shared public clonotypes, persistent patients exceeded new patients, who shared approximately 880.

This clonotype was seen a few times. What it binds is not known. Trimming took off 8 bases at V and 8 bases at J, with 12 bases between the two ends. The germline CDR1 and CDR2 sequences are MDHEN and SYDVKM. CDR3 size: 11 residues. As to time point: newly diagnosed GD, antithyroid drugs for less than 3 months. The TCR library used RNA extracted from PBMCs. With iRepertoire HTBI primers and Arm-PCR of CDR3 regions, TCR beta libraries were built. TCRdb reanalysed the multiplex PCR reads using MiXCR and keeps one entry per CDR3 protein. The sample records more than 450,000 distinct CDR3 sequences, about 12% being singletons. The same sample was also studied in work on T cells in Graves' hyperthyroidism and ophthalmopathy. That study adds: HTBI primers were used for first-round RT-PCR of the TCR CDR3. Researchers found most expanded thyroid clonotypes above 0.001 in blood as well.

The chain uses TRBV28 and TRBJ1-2; no definite D call. The specimen was peripheral blood mononuclear cells (PBMCs), collected at new diagnosis, from a patient treated with antithyroid drugs. This TCR was sampled from a woman aged 25 to 39 with Graves disease. The CDR3 DNA reads as TGTGCCAGCGCCCAATACTTGGGCTACACCTTC. Amino acid sequence: CASAQYLGYTF.